The 16 T cell receptor beta chains reported below all come from one sample, sequenced in a study of shared clonotypes between healthy human individuals. Clones were sequenced by immunoSEQ multiplex PCR, and TCRdb holds only the in-frame ones, with some missing. The data show around 750,000 clones, with approximately 74% seen just once and 1.5% to 2% held by the top ten. The sequenced sample consisted of memory CD4+ T cells sorted from blood. Noted subset: CD45RA-negative fraction. The receptor source for this set is a woman between 25 and 40 years old in good health.

The rearrangement uses TRBV28 and TRBJ2-7; the D is unclear. The CDR3 runs to 13 residues. In germline, CDR1 is MDHEN, CDR2 SYDVKM. V shed 5 bases and J shed 7 bases, with 15 bases lying between them. The CDR3 here is CASSAASPWEQYF. In DNA, the CDR3 is TGTGCCAGCAGTGCTGCCTCCCCCTGGGAGCAGTACTTC.

Ten or more counts support this clone. V usage is TRBV28 and J usage is TRBJ1-2; 10 bases fit TRBD1. The CDR3 sequence is 15 residues long. The junction had 6 bases not matched to a gene; V was cut back by 4 bases and J by 4 bases. From germline, CDR1 is MDHEN and CDR2 SYDVKM. CDR3 in DNA: TGTGCCAGCAGTTCCGGGACAGGGGCTGTCTATGGCTACACCTTC. It is translated as CASSSGTGAVYGYTF.

The sample holds one count of this clone. Different DNA sequences within this sample yield the same CDR3. The genes are TRBV2 and TRBJ2-7; D unresolved. The germline V gene has CDR1 SNHLY and CDR2 FYNNEI. Trimming left V 4 bases short and J 2 bases short, with 3 bases between. The CDR3 runs 11 residues. CDR3 in amino acids: CASSATYEQYF. The CDR3 region has the DNA TGTGCCAGCAGTGCCACCTACGAGCAGTACTTC.

The chain employs TRBV27 and TRBJ2-2; 9 bases align to TRBD2. Germline CDR1 MNHEY, CDR2 SMNVEV (reference sequence). Unmatched junction bases numbered 12, after V lost 6 bases and J lost 10 bases. The CDR3 length is 15 residues. Here the CDR3 DNA reads TGTGCCAGCAGATTTTTGGCGGGAGGGCCTCCGGAGCTGTTTTTT. This encodes CASRFLAGGPPELFF.

This chain uses TRBV10-1 with TRBJ2-1, with D possibly being TRBD2 (6 bases). This CDR3 spans 15 amino acids. Germline lookup yields CDR1 WNHNN and CDR2 SYGVQD (reference sequence). V was cut by 4 bases and J by 2 bases, with 12 bases left in between. CDR3 amino acids: CASSAKAGTYNEQFF. The CDR3 nucleotides read TGCGCCAGCAGTGCTAAAGCGGGTACCTACAATGAGCAGTTCTTC.

V and J are TRBV28 and TRBJ1-1; tentatively, D is TRBD1 (6 bases). CDR1 and CDR2 (germline): MDHEN, SYDVKM. The CDR3 is made up of 14 amino acids. V was cut by 5 bases and J by 4 bases, with 14 bases left in between. The CDR3 DNA sequence: TGTGCCAGCAGTCCCCGGAGGGGGGTCACTGAAGCTTTCTTT. Residues: CASSPRRGVTEAFF.

In its sample, this clone was seen a few times. This rearrangement joins TRBV19 to TRBJ1-5; possible D gene TRBD1, 5 bases. The V end lost 7 bases, the J end lost 0 bases, and 19 bases lay between the germline ends. This CDR3 contains 17 residues. The germline gives CDR1 LNHDA, CDR2 SQIVND (reference sequence). Here the CDR3 DNA reads TGTGCCAGTAAGGGCCAGGGTCAAGCGGGTAGCAATCAGCCCCAGCATTTT. Residues: CASKGQGQAGSNQPQHF.

This clone was detected once. The V call is TRBV7-9, the J call TRBJ2-7; D is possibly TRBD1 (6 bases). CDR1 SEHNR and CDR2 FQNEAQ come from the germline V gene (reference sequence). This CDR3 is built from 15 residues. Trimming left V 1 base short and J 2 bases short, with 12 bases between. The CDR3 loop is CASSLGQAAPYEQYF. The CDR3 region has the DNA TGTGCCAGCAGCTTAGGACAGGCCGCACCCTACGAGCAGTACTTC. The complete variable domain, with remaining parts taken from reference TRBV7-9 and TRBJ2-7, reads DTGVSQNPRHKITKRGQNVTFRCDPISEHNRLYWYRQTLGQGPEFLTYFQNEAQLEKSRLLSDRFSAERPKGSFSTLEIQRTEQGDSAMYLCASSLGQAAPYEQYFGPGTRLTVT.

The chain couples TRBV12-5 to TRBJ2-1; TRBD2 matches 8 bases. Germline V gives CDR1 LGHNT, CDR2 FRNRAP. V shed 0 bases, J shed 8 bases, and the junction held 9 bases outside the gene matches. The CDR3 spans 16 residues. In DNA form, the CDR3 reads TGTGCTAGTGGTTTGGTACTGAGCGGGAGTATCCATGAGCAGTTCTTC. This codes for CASGLVLSGSIHEQFF. Full variable domain (outside the CDR3, taken from reference TRBV12-5 and TRBJ2-1): DARVTQTPRHKVTEMGQEVTMRCQPILGHNTVFWYRQTMMQGLELLAYFRNRAPLDDSGMPKDRFSAEMPDATLATLKIQPSEPRDSAVYFCASGLVLSGSIHEQFFGPGTRLTVL.

This clone was recorded many times. The V call is TRBV11-3, the J call TRBJ2-1, with D possibly TRBD2 on 5 matching bases. The ends were cut back, 3 bases at V and 0 bases at J, with 9 bases in the middle. Germline-derived CDR1 and CDR2 are SGHNT and YENEEA. CDR3 length equals 15 residues. The chain's CDR3 is CASSFTAVSYNEQFF. CDR3 nucleotide sequence: TGTGCCAGCAGCTTCACAGCGGTCTCCTACAATGAGCAGTTCTTC. The entire variable domain, with the rest obtained from reference TRBV11-3 and TRBJ2-1, is as follows: EAGVVQSPRYKIIEKKQPVAFWCNPISGHNTLYWYLQNLGQGPELLIRYENEEAVDDSQLPKDRFSAERLKGVDSTLKIQPAELGDSAVYLCASSFTAVSYNEQFFGPGTRLTVL.

The V call is TRBV19, the J call TRBJ2-1, with 7 nucleotides matching TRBD1. Per germline, CDR1 LNHDA and CDR2 SQIVND (reference sequence). Trimming took 6 bases from V and 8 from J; bases not matched to a gene: 19. This CDR3 is 17 amino acids long. The CDR3 bases are TGTGCCAGTAGAAAAGGACAGGCCAATGCCCCTCGTGATGAGCAGTTCTTC. Encoded protein: CASRKGQANAPRDEQFF.

The V call is TRBV5-1, the J call TRBJ2-5, with TRBD2 as a possible D gene (5 bases). CDR1 SGHRS and CDR2 YFSETQ come from the germline V gene. The CDR3 spans 14 residues. Trimming shortened V by 4 bases and J by 0 bases, and 10 bases separated the two germline ends. The CDR3 DNA sequence: TGCGCCAGCAGCCCCACGGACTACCAAGAGACCCAGTACTTC. Its protein product is CASSPTDYQETQYF.

The chain joins TRBV7-6 to TRBJ2-1; 11 bases align to TRBD2. The CDR3 loop spans 16 amino acids. V lost 5 bases and J lost 8; bases outside the gene matches: 11. CDR1 and CDR2 (germline): SGHVS, FNYEAQ. DNA for the CDR3: TGTGCCAGCAGCCCCACATCACTAGCGGGAGTCCATGAGCAGTTCTTC. The encoded protein is CASSPTSLAGVHEQFF.

The chain carries TRBV19 and TRBJ1-2; D possibly corresponds to TRBD1 (5 bases). The CDR3 extends over 13 amino acids. CDR1 is LNHDA, CDR2 SQIVND, per germline (reference sequence). V lost 9 bases, J lost 2 bases, and 13 bases lay in between. The CDR3 loop reads CASRDSDNYGYTF. The DNA for the CDR3 is TGTGCCAGCCGGGACTCAGACAACTATGGCTACACCTTC.

The chain couples TRBV6-5 to TRBJ2-7; TRBD1 matches 8 bases. CDR1 is MNHEY and CDR2 is SVGAGI in the germline V gene. The CDR3 runs 14 residues. V shed 7 bases, J shed 1 base, and the junction held 6 bases outside the gene matches. The CDR3: CASNGQGVSYEQYF. The DNA for the CDR3 is TGTGCCAGCAACGGACAGGGCGTTTCCTACGAGCAGTACTTC.

V and J are TRBV19 and TRBJ1-2; D uncertain. This CDR3 spans 15 amino acids. Trimming cost V 1 base and J 1 base, with 10 bases left between them. Per the germline V gene, CDR1 is LNHDA and CDR2 is SQIVND (reference sequence). The CDR3 nucleotides are TGTGCCAGTAGTATAGGCGGAGTAGTTAACTATGGCTACACCTTC. This gives the protein CASSIGGVVNYGYTF.